A selection of T cell receptor beta chains follows, all from one sample in a study of shared clonotypes between healthy human individuals. The table came from immunoSEQ multiplex PCR; TCRdb's copy has only in-frame clones and leaves some out. In the table there are over 800,000 clones, over 90% of which are singletons. The specimen sequenced was naive CD8+ T cells sorted from blood. These receptors were taken from a man between 25 and 39 years old in good health. The CDR3 runs from the conserved cysteine through the conserved F or W. The D gene is left open where the match is weak. Rows give clone size only sometimes, using once, few, many, or a class for an expanded clone.

clone size	V gene	J gene	D gene	CDR3 DNA	CDR3 protein
NA	TRBV4-1	TRBJ2-7	NA	TGCGCCAGCAGCCAAGCGGGGGCCAGTACCTACGAGCAGTACTTC	CASSQAGASTYEQYF
NA	TRBV6-1	TRBJ2-3	TRBD2	TGTGCCAGCAGTGAAGCGGGGTGGACTAGCGGGAGTGTGGCAGATACGCAGTATTTT	CASSEAGWTSGSVADTQYF
few	TRBV6-5	TRBJ2-3	NA	TGTGCCAGCAGCCTCGGACCAGATCGGTATTTT	CASSLGPDRYF
once	TRBV7-8	TRBJ1-4	NA	TGTGCCAGCACTGTAGGGGGGCTGCGTGAAAAACTGTTTTTT	CASTVGGLREKLFF
many	TRBV6-1	TRBJ2-1	TRBD2	TGTGCCAGCAGCGCAAGCGGGGACTACAATGAGCAGTTCTTC	CASSASGDYNEQFF
NA	TRBV4-1	TRBJ1-2	NA	TGCGCCAGCAGCCAAGGGGGGCCTACGGGCTACACCTTC	CASSQGGPTGYTF
few	TRBV29-1	TRBJ2-5	TRBD1	TGCAGCGTTGACCAGGGGGCAGAAGAGACCCAGTACTTC	CSVDQGAEETQYF
NA	TRBV15	TRBJ1-5	NA	TGTGCCACCAGCAGAGATTTAGCGGAAAATCAGCCCCAGCATTTT	CATSRDLAENQPQHF
NA	TRBV4-1	TRBJ2-1	TRBD2	TGCGCCAGCAGCCAAGGAGGACTAGCGGGATGGGATGAGCAGTTCTTC	CASSQGGLAGWDEQFF
few	TRBV7-9	TRBJ2-1	NA	TGTGCCACCGCCCAGGCTAGCGCAACAAATGAGCAGTTCTTC	CATAQASATNEQFF
NA	TRBV9	TRBJ2-2	TRBD1	TGTGCCAGCAGCGTAGAGGGACAGCTAACCGGGGAGCTGTTTTTT	CASSVEGQLTGELFF
NA	TRBV27	TRBJ2-1	TRBD2	TGTGCCAGCAGTTTATTGGGGAGCGGGAGCTACAATGAGCAGTTCTTC	CASSLLGSGSYNEQFF
few	TRBV5-1	TRBJ2-7	TRBD1	TGCGCCAGCAGCTTGGGGGACAGTTCCTACGAGCAGTACTTC	CASSLGDSSYEQYF